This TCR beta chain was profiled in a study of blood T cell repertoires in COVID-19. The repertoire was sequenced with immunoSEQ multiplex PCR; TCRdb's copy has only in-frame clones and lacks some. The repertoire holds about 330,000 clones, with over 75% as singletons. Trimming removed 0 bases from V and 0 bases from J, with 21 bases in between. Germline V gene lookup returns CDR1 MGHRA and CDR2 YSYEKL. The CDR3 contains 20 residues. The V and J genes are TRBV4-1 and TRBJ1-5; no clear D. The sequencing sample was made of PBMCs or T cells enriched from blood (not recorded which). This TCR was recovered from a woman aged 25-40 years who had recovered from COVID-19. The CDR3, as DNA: TGCGCCAGCAGCCAAGACCACGTGAACAGAGAAACCTATAGCAATCAGCCCCAGCATTTT. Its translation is CASSQDHVNRETYSNQPQHF.